This T cell receptor (beta chain) was captured by sequencing in a study of blood T cell repertoires in COVID-19 (dated by TCRdb to the early 2020s). Background for the entire study: The collaborator samples originated in the United States, Italy and Spain and spanned the acute and convalescent phases of COVID-19. HLA class I and class II types, where available, came from metadata supplied by the sample provider rather than from assay-based typing. The repertoires were released in a freely available public database meant as a resource for research on the immune response to SARS-CoV-2. The material from the prospective study consisted of cDNA or gDNA derived from T cells, B-cell-depleted T cells, or PBMCs. Samples were obtained from the ongoing ImmuneRACE study (first 160 participants) and from 950 to 1,500 subjects provided by 6 global collaborators. Deeply sampled blood TCRbeta repertoires from subjects exposed to, actively infected with, or recovered from COVID-19 were included in the dataset. The sample metadata nearly always contained a de-identified subject ID, COVID-19 status, age in years and sex.

In the case of this clone: This clone's antigen is unknown. No base quality information exists; no much larger clone differs at one position.

In Seattle, one collaborating source enrolled patients while the infection was active and tracked those patients longitudinally over the course of disease. Each collaborating institution followed its own protocols to collect whole blood in K2EDTA tubes. For TCRbeta analysis, collaborators shipped samples in one of three forms: frozen whole blood, isolated PBMCs, or DNA extracted from either of those sample types. TCRbeta CDR3 regions were amplified from genomic DNA using the immunoSEQ Assay, a bias-controlled multiplex PCR. From the authors' description of their analysis: Nucleated cell counts per sample were estimated from amplification of reference gene primers within the assay. To quantify the absolute abundance of each unique TCRbeta CDR3 rearrangement, sequence reads were collapsed and filtered. For each sample, productive Simpson clonality was calculated as the square root of Simpson's diversity index across productive rearrangements. This immuneACCESS table, as held by TCRdb, lists in-frame sequences with V and J called but not all clones. Of the missing ones, under half trace to an unresolved V gene in checked studies; the others have no known cause. The V and J calls and the clone size are those of that table, but D and trimming were determined from the DNA. Here the sample has 250,000 to 350,000 clones; roughly 80% occur a single time. About 1.6% of the sample rests with the top ten.

According to the germline V gene (reference sequence), CDR1 reads DFQATT and CDR2 reads SNEGSKA. Trimming at the junction amounts to 6 bases on V and 5 bases on J, and the germline ends lie 19 bases apart. The cysteine opens and the phenylalanine closes a CDR3 of 14 amino acids. Only the CDR3 part of the read is kept: 42 bases, read in frame from the first base. On the study overall, not on this receptor specifically: The amount of clinical and demographic metadata varied by source and participant and was provided uncurated.

What was sequenced was peripheral blood. The sequence joins TRBV20-1 to TRBJ1-2, with a tentative D gene TRBD1 over 5 matching bases. The receptor's source is a human donor with COVID-19, enrolled during active disease. The donor label of this sample is uncertain. This receptor has the CDR3 CSASPGRDPYGYTF. In nucleotides, the sequence is TGCAGTGCCAGTCCCGGGCGGGACCCTTATGGCTACACCTTC.